This T cell receptor beta chain comes out of a study of somatic mutations in cytotoxic T cells in rheumatoid arthritis. Profiled with immunoSEQ multiplex PCR; TCRdb holds only in-frame clones, not every one. This table has about 26,000 clones, 82% appearing once. Germline values: CDR1 SEHNR, CDR2 FQNEAQ (reference sequence). This CDR3 spans 13 amino acids. The ends lost 5 bases at V and 8 bases at J; junction bases unmatched: 5. The sequence was obtained from a man over 45 in good health. The chain has TRBV7-9 and TRBJ1-2, with 10 bases that match TRBD1. The sample comprised CD8+ T cells sorted from blood. The CDR3 region is CASSLGTGEGYTF. DNA of the CDR3: TGTGCCAGCAGCCTCGGGACAGGGGAGGGCTACACCTTC.